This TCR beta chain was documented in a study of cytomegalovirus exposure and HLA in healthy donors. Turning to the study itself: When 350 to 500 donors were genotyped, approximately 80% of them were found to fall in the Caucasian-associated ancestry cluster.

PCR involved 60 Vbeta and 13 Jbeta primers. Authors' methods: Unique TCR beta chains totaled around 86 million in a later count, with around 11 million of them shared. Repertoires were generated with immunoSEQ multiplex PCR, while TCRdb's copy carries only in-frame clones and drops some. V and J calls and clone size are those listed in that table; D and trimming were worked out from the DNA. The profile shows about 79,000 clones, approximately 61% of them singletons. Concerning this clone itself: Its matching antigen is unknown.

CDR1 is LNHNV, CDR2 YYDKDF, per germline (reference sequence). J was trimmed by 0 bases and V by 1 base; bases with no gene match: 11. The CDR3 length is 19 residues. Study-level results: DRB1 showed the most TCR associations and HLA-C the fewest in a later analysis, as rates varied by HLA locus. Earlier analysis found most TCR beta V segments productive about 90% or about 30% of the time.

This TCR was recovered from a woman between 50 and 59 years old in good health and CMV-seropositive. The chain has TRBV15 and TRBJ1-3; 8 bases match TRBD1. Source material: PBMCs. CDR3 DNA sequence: TGTGCCACCAGCAGAGGAGGACAGGGCAGTTACCTCTCTGGAAACACCATATATTTT. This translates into CATSRGGQGSYLSGNTIYF.